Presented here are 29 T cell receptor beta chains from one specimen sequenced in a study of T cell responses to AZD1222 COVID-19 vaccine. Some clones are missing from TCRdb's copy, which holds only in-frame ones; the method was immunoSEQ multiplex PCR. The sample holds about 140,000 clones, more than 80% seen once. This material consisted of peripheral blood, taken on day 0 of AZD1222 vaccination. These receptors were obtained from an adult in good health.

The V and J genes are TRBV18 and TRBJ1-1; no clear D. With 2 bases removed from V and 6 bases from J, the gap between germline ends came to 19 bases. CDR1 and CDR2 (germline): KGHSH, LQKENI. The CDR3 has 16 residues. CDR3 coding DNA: TGTGCCAGCTCACCATTTGTAGTGAGCCCGGGCGCTGAAGCTTTCTTT. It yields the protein CASSPFVVSPGAEAFF.

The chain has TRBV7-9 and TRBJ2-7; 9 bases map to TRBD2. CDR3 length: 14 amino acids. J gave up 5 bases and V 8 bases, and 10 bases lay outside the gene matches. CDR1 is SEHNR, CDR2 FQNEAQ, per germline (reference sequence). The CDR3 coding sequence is TGTGCCAGCTGTCAGGCTAGCGGGGCCCACGAGCAGTACTTC. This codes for CASCQASGAHEQYF.

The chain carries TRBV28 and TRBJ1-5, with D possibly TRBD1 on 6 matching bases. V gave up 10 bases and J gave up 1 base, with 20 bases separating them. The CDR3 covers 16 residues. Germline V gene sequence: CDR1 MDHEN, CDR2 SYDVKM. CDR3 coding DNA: TGTGCCACCCACCCCTGGGGGGCTGGGAGCAATCAGCCCCAGCATTTT. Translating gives CATHPWGAGSNQPQHF. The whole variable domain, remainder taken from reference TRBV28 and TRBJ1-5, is DVKVTQSSRYLVKRTGEKVFLECVQDMDHENMFWYRQDPGLGLRLIYFSYDVKMKEKGDIPEGYSVSREKKERFSLILESASTNQTSMYLCATHPWGAGSNQPQHFGDGTRLSIL.

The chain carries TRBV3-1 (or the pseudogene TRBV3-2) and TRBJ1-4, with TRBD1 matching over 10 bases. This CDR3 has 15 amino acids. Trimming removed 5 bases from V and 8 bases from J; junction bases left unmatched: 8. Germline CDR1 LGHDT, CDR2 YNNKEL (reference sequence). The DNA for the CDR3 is TGTGCCAGCAGCTATTGGGACAGGGGAAGGGAAAAACTGTTTTTT. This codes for CASSYWDRGREKLFF.

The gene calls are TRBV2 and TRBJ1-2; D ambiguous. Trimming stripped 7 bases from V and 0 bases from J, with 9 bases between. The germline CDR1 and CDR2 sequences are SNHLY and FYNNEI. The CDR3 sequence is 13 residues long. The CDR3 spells CASTEPANYGYTF. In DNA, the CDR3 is TGTGCCAGCACCGAGCCCGCTAACTATGGCTACACCTTC. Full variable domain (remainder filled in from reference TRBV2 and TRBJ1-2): EPEVTQTPSHQVTQMGQEVILRCVPISNHLYFYWYRQILGQKVEFLVSFYNNEISEKSEIFDDQFSVERPDGSNFTLKIRSTKLEDSAMYFCASTEPANYGYTFGSGTRLTVV.

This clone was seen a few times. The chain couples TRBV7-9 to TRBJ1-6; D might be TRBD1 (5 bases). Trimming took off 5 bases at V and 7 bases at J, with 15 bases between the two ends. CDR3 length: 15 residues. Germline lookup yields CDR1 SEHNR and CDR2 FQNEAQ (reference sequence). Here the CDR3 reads CASSPGGTVNSPLHF. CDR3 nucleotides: TGTGCCAGCAGCCCAGGCGGGACGGTGAATTCACCCCTCCACTTT.

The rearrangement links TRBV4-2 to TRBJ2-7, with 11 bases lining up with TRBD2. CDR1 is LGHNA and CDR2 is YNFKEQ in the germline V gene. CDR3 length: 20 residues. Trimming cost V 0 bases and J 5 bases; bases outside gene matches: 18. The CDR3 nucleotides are TGTGCCAGCAGCCAAGATAGTTGGCGACTAGCGGGGATCCGCCCACACGAGCAGTACTTC. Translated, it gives CASSQDSWRLAGIRPHEQYF.

CDR3 protein: CAWSIGELNSPLHF. The CDR3 DNA reads TGTGCCTGGAGTATCGGGGAATTGAATTCACCCCTCCACTTT. This sequence joins TRBV30 and TRBJ1-6; D remains ambiguous. Trimming cost V 2 bases and J 7 bases, with 12 bases left between them. Germline V CDR1 and CDR2: GTSNPN, SVGIG (reference sequence). The CDR3 runs 14 residues. The full variable domain, with the rest looked up from reference TRBV30 and TRBJ1-6, is SQTIHQWPATLVQPVGSPLSLECTVEGTSNPNLYWYRQAAGRGLQLLFYSVGIGQISSEVPQNLSASRPQDRQFILSSKKLLLSDSGFYLCAWSIGELNSPLHFGNGTRLTVT.

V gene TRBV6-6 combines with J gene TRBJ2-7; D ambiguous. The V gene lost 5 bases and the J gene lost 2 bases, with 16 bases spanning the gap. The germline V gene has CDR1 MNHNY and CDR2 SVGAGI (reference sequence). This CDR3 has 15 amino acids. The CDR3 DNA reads TGTGCCAGCAGTCCCACATGGACGGTGGCCTACGAGCAGTACTTC. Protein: CASSPTWTVAYEQYF.

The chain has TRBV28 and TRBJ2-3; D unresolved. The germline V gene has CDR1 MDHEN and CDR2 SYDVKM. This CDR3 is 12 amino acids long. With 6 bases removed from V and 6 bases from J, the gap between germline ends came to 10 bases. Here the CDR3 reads CASSSFPDTQYF. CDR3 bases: TGTGCCAGCAGCTCCTTCCCGGATACGCAGTATTTT.

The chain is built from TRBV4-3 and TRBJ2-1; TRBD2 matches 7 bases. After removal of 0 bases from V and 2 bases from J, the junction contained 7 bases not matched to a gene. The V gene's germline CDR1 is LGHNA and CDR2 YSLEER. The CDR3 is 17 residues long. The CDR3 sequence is CASSQDRVAGTYNEQFF. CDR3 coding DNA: TGCGCCAGCAGCCAAGATAGGGTAGCGGGCACCTACAATGAGCAGTTCTTC.

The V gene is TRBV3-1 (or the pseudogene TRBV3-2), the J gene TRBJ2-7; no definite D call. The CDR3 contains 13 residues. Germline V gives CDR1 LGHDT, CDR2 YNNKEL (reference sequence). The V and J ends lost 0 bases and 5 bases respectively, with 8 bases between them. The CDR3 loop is CASSQDNGHEQYF. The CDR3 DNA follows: TGTGCCAGCAGCCAAGATAACGGCCACGAGCAGTACTTC.

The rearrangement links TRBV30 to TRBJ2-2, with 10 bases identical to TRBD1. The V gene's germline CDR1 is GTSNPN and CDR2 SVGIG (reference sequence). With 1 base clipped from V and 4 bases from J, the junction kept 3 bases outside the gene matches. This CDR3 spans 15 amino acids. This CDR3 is CAWSGRTGGTGELFF. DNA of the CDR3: TGTGCCTGGAGTGGCCGGACAGGGGGCACCGGGGAGCTGTTTTTT. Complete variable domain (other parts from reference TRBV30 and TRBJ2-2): SQTIHQWPATLVQPVGSPLSLECTVEGTSNPNLYWYRQAAGRGLQLLFYSVGIGQISSEVPQNLSASRPQDRQFILSSKKLLLSDSGFYLCAWSGRTGGTGELFFGEGSRLTVL.

CDR3 coding DNA: TGTGCCAGCAGCTTATTCAGCGGACCTAACAATGAGCAGTTCTTC. Translating it yields CASSLFSGPNNEQFF. The chain couples TRBV7-8 to TRBJ2-1; a weak D match, TRBD2 (5 bases). Deletions cut 2 bases from V and 5 bases from J, with 13 bases between. CDR3 length: 15 amino acids. Germline loops: CDR1 SGHVS, CDR2 FQNEAQ.

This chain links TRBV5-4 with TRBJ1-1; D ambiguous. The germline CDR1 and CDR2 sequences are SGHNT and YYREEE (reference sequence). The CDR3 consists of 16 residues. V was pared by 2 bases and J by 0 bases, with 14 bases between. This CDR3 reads CASSLKAQGVNTEAFF. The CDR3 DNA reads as TGTGCCAGCAGCTTAAAGGCTCAAGGAGTGAACACTGAAGCTTTCTTT.

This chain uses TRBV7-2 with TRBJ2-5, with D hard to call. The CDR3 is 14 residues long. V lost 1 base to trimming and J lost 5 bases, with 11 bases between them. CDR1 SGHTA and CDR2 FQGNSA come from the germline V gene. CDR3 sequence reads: CASSLDNLQETQYF. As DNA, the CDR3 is TGTGCCAGCAGCTTAGACAACCTACAGGAGACCCAGTACTTC.

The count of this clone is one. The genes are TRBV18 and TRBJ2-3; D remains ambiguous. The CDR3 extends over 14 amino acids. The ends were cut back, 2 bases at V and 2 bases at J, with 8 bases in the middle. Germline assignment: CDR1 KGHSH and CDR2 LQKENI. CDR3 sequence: CASSPSLHTDTQYF. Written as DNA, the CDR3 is TGTGCCAGCTCACCATCGCTCCACACAGATACGCAGTATTTT.

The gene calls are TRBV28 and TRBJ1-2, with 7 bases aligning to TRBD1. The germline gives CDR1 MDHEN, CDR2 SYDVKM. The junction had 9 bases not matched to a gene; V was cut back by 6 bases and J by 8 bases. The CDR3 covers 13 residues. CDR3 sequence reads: CASRPTSRGGYTF. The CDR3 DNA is TGTGCCAGCAGGCCAACCTCCAGGGGGGGCTACACCTTC.

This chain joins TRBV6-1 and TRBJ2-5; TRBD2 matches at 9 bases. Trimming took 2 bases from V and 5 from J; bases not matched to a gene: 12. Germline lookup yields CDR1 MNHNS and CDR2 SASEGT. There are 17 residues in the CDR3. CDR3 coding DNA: TGTGCCAGCAGTGAACGTAAGACCAGCGGGGGGATTGAGACCCAGTACTTC. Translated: CASSERKTSGGIETQYF.

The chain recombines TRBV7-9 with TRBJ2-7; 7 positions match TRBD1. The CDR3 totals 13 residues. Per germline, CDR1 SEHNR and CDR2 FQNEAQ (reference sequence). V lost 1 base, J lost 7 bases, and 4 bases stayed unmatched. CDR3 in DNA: TGTGCCAGCAGCTTAGGGATCAGGGGGGAGCAGTACTTC. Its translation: CASSLGIRGEQYF.

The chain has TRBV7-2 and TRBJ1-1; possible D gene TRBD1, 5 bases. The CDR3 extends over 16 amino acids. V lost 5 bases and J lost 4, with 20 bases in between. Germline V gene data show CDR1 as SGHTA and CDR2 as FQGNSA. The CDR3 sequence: CASSPGTLSRTTEAFF. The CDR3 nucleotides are TGTGCCAGCAGCCCAGGGACTCTATCCCGGACCACTGAAGCTTTCTTT.

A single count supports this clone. The CDR3 spells CSVFPQGNEQFF. CDR3 bases: TGCAGCGTCTTCCCTCAGGGCAATGAGCAGTTCTTC. The rearrangement uses TRBV29-1 and TRBJ2-1; maybe TRBD1 (5 bases). The germline V and J ends were trimmed by 6 bases and 6 bases, with 12 bases remaining between them. Germline V CDR1 and CDR2: SQVTM, ANQGSEA. The CDR3 spans 12 residues.

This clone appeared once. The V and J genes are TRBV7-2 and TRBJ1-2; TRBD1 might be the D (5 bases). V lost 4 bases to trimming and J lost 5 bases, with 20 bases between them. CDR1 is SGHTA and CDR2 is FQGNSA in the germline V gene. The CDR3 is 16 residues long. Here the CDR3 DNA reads TGTGCCAGCAGCTCAGGTTTTCAAGGGGCTCTATATGGCTACACCTTC. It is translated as CASSSGFQGALYGYTF.

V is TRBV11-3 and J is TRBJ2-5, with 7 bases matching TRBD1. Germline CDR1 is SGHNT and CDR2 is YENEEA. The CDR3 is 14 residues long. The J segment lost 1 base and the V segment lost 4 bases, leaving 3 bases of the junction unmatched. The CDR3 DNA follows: TGTGCCAGCAGCTCAGGGACAGCCCAAGAGACCCAGTACTTC. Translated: CASSSGTAQETQYF.

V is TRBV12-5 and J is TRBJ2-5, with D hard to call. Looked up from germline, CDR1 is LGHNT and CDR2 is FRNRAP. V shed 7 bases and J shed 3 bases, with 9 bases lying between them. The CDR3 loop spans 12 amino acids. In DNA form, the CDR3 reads TGTGCTAGTGAAGGAGAAAAAGAGACCCAGTACTTC. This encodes CASEGEKETQYF.

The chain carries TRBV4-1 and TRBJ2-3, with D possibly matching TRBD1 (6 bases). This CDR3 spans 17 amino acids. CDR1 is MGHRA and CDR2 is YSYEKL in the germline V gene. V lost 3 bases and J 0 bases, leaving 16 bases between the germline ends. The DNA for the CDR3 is TGCGCCAGCAGCCAGTATGGGGGCTTCACTAGCACAGATACGCAGTATTTT. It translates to CASSQYGGFTSTDTQYF.

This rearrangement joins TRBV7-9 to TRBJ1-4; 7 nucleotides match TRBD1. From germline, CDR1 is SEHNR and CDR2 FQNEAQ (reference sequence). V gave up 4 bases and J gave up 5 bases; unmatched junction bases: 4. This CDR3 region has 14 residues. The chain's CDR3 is CASSSTTGNEKLFF. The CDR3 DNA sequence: TGTGCCAGCAGCTCCACGACAGGGAATGAAAAACTGTTTTTT. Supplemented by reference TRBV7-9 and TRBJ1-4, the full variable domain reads DTGVSQNPRHKITKRGQNVTFRCDPISEHNRLYWYRQTLGQGPEFLTYFQNEAQLEKSRLLSDRFSAERPKGSFSTLEIQRTEQGDSAMYLCASSSTTGNEKLFFGSGTQLSVL.

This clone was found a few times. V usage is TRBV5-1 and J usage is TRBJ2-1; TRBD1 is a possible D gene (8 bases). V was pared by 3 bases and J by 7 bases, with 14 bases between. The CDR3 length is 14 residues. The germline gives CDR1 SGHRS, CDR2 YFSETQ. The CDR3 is CASSYGQGGNEQFF. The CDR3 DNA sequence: TGCGCCAGCAGCTACGGACAGGGAGGGAATGAGCAGTTCTTC. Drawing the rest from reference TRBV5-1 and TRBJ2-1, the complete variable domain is KAGVTQTPRYLIKTRGQQVTLSCSPISGHRSVSWYQQTPGQGLQFLFEYFSETQRNKGNFPGRFSGRQFSNSRSEMNVSTLELGDSALYLCASSYGQGGNEQFFGPGTRLTVL.

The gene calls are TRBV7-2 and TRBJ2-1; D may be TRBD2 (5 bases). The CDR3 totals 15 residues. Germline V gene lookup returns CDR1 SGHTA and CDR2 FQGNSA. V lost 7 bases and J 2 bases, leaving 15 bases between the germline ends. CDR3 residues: CASTLRAVTYNEQFF. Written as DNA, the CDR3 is TGTGCCAGCACCCTGAGGGCGGTAACCTACAATGAGCAGTTCTTC.